These 9 T cell receptor beta chains came from one sample sequenced in a study of shared clonotypes between healthy human individuals. It was CD45RO-negative cells, positively selected for CCR7, that made up naive CD8 cells, with terminally differentiated effector memory CD45RA+ cells excluded. Sequencing was performed with immunoSEQ multiplex PCR; in TCRdb, only in-frame clones are kept and a portion is missing. The sample holds approximately 600,000 clones, roughly 95% seen once. Sequenced: naive CD8+ T cells sorted from blood. These receptors were collected from a woman under 40 in good health.

The chain has TRBV20-1 and TRBJ2-1; unclear D gene. CDR1 and CDR2 from the germline V gene are DFQATT and SNEGSKA (reference sequence). Between the trimmed V and J ends, which lost 2 bases and 7 bases, there was a span of 6 bases. The CDR3 covers 11 residues. The CDR3 here is CSARMVNEQFF. In nucleotides, the CDR3 is TGCAGTGCTAGAATGGTGAATGAGCAGTTCTTC.

The V gene is TRBV28, the J gene TRBJ1-5; 7 nucleotides match TRBD1. This CDR3 is 15 amino acids long. V trimming: 1 base; J trimming: 6 bases; junction bases outside the gene matches: 6. In germline, CDR1 is MDHEN, CDR2 SYDVKM. The CDR3 DNA reads as TGTGCCAGCAGTTTATTTGCAGGGGGGGCTCAGCCCCAGCATTTT. As protein: CASSLFAGGAQPQHF. Using reference TRBV28 and TRBJ1-5 for the parts outside the CDR3, the full variable domain is DVKVTQSSRYLVKRTGEKVFLECVQDMDHENMFWYRQDPGLGLRLIYFSYDVKMKEKGDIPEGYSVSREKKERFSLILESASTNQTSMYLCASSLFAGGAQPQHFGDGTRLSIL.

The chain joins TRBV27 to TRBJ2-3, with D uncertain. The CDR3 runs to 13 residues. The V gene lost 3 bases and the J gene lost 6 bases, with 10 bases spanning the gap. Germline V gene lookup returns CDR1 MNHEY and CDR2 SMNVEV (reference sequence). The CDR3 is CASSFFRGDTQYF. The DNA of the CDR3 is TGTGCCAGCAGTTTTTTCCGTGGGGATACGCAGTATTTT.

The V call is TRBV5-1, the J call TRBJ2-7; D tentatively reads TRBD1 or TRBD2 (7 bases each). With 1 base removed from V and 1 base from J, the gap between germline ends came to 27 bases. Germline CDR1 SGHRS, CDR2 YFSETQ. The CDR3 has 20 residues. CDR3 in DNA: TGCGCCAGCAGCTTGAGCGGGATGGGACAGTCGGCCGGCAGGTCCTACGAGCAGTACTTC. Translated, it gives CASSLSGMGQSAGRSYEQYF.

The rearrangement links TRBV7-8 to TRBJ2-7; TRBD2 aligns across 8 bases. Trimming removed 3 bases from V and 7 bases from J; junction bases left unmatched: 11. This CDR3 has 15 amino acids. The germline V gene encodes CDR1 SGHVS and CDR2 FQNEAQ. The chain's CDR3 is CASSFLLAERVEQYF. The DNA of the CDR3 is TGTGCCAGCAGCTTCCTACTAGCGGAACGTGTGGAGCAGTACTTC. The complete variable domain, with remaining parts taken from reference TRBV7-8 and TRBJ2-7, reads GAGVSQSPRYKVAKRGQDVALRCDPISGHVSLFWYQQALGQGPEFLTYFQNEAQLDKSGLPSDRFFAERPEGSVSTLKIQRTQQEDSAVYLCASSFLLAERVEQYFGPGTRLTVT.

In nucleotides, the CDR3 is TGTGCCAGCAGCTTTCTTCTAGCGGGCAACTCCTACGAGCAGTACTTC. It specifies CASSFLLAGNSYEQYF. The chain is built from TRBV7-8 and TRBJ2-7; 8 positions agree with TRBD2. With V trimmed by 3 bases and J by 0 bases, 7 bases remained unmatched. Germline values: CDR1 SGHVS, CDR2 FQNEAQ. CDR3 length equals 16 residues.

The rearrangement uses TRBV4-1 and TRBJ2-7; TRBD1 agrees at 10 bases. The CDR3 is 15 amino acids. Germline V CDR1 and CDR2: MGHRA, YSYEKL. V gave up 2 bases and J gave up 1 base; unmatched junction bases: 2. The CDR3 sequence: CASSQPGQGSYEQYF. In DNA, the CDR3 is TGCGCCAGCAGCCAACCGGGACAGGGGTCCTACGAGCAGTACTTC.

The chain has TRBV19 and TRBJ1-1, with no clear D. V was trimmed by 5 bases and J by 3 bases, leaving 16 bases between them. CDR1 LNHDA and CDR2 SQIVND come from the germline V gene (reference sequence). The CDR3 consists of 15 residues. CDR3 sequence (DNA): TGTGCCAGTAGTCGAGGGTCAGTGACATACACTGAAGCTTTCTTT. This encodes CASSRGSVTYTEAFF.

The gene calls are TRBV10-2 and TRBJ1-5; D remains ambiguous. Trimming pared 7 bases from V and 3 bases from J, leaving 13 bases between. This CDR3 region has 14 residues. The germline CDR1 and CDR2 sequences are WSHSY and SAAADI. DNA of the CDR3: TGCGCCAGCACATCCTCGATGTTCAATCAGCCCCAGCATTTT. The encoded protein is CASTSSMFNQPQHF.